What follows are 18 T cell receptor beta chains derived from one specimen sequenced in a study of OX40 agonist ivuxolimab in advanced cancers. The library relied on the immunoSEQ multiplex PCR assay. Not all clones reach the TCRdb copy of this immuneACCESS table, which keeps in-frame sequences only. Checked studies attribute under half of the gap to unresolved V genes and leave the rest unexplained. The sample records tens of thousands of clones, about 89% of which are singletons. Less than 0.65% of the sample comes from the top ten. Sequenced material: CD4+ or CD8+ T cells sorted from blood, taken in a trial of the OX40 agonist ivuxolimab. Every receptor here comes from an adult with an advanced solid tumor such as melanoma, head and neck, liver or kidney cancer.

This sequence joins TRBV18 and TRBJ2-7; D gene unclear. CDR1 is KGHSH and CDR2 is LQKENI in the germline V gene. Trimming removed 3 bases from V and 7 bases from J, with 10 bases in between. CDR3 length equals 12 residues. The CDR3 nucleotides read TGTGCCAGCTCACCCCCCCCGACGGAGCAGTACTTC. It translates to CASSPPPTEQYF.

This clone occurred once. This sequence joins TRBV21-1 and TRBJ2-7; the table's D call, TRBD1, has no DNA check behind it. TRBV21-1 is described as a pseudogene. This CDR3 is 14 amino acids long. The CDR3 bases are TGTGCCAGCAGCGCCCGGGACAGGGGCAACGAGCAGTACTTC. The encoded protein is CASSARDRGNEQYF.

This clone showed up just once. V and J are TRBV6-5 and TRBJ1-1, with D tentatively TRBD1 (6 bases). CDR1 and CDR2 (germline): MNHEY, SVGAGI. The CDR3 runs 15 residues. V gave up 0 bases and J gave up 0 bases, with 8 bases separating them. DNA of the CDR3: TGTGCCAGCAGTTACTCTTGGGACATGAACACTGAAGCTTTCTTT. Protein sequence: CASSYSWDMNTEAFF.

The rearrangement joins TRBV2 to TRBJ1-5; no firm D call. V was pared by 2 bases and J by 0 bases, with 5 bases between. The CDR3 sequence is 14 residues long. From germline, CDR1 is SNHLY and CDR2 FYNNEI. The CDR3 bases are TGTGCCAGCAGTGAACAGTATAGCAATCAGCCCCAGCATTTT. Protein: CASSEQYSNQPQHF.

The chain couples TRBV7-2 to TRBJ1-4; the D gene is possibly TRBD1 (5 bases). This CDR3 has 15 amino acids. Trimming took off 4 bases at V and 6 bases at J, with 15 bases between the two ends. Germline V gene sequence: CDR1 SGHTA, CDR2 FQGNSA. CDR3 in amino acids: CASSSNSGSDEKLFF. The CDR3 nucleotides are TGTGCCAGCAGCTCAAACTCAGGGTCAGATGAAAAACTGTTTTTT.

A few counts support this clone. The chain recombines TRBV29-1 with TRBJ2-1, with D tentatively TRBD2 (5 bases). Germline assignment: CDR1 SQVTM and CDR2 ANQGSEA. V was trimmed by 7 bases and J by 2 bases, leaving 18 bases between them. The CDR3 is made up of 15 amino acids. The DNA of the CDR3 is TGCAGCGCCAGACTATCGGCCCTCACCTACAATGAGCAGTTCTTC. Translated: CSARLSALTYNEQFF.

CDR3 protein: CASTFTTSGAYNEQFF. The CDR3 DNA reads as TGTGCCAGTACCTTCACGACTAGCGGGGCCTACAATGAGCAGTTCTTC. V is TRBV19 and J is TRBJ2-1; TRBD2 matches 11 bases. Germline V gives CDR1 LNHDA, CDR2 SQIVND (reference sequence). The V gene end was trimmed by 7 bases and the J gene end by 2 bases; junction bases not matched to a gene: 7. The CDR3 contains 16 residues. The full variable domain, rest sourced from reference TRBV19 and TRBJ2-1, is DGGITQSPKYLFRKEGQNVTLSCEQNLNHDAMYWYRQDPGQGLRLIYYSQIVNDFQKGDIAEGYSVSREKKESFPLTVTSAQKNPTAFYLCASTFTTSGAYNEQFFGPGTRLTVL.

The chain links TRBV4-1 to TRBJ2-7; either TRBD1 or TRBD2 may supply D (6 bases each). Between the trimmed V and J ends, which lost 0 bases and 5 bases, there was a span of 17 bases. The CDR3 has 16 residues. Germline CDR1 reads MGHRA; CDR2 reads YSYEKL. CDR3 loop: CASSQEGAAGSHEQYF. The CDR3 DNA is TGCGCCAGCAGCCAAGAGGGGGCGGCGGGGAGCCACGAGCAGTACTTC.

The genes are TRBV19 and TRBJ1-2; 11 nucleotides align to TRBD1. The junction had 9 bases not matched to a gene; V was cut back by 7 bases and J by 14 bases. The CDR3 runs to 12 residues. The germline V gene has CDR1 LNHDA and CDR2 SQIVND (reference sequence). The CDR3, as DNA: TGTGCCAGTACCGAGGACAGGGGGCGGGAGACCTTC. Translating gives CASTEDRGRETF.

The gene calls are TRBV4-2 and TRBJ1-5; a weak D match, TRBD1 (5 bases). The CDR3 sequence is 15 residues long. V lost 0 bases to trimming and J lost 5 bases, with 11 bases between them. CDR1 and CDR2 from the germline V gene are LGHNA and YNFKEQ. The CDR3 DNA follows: TGTGCCAGCAGCCAAGATCCCCAGGGATATCAGCCCCAGCATTTT. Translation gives CASSQDPQGYQPQHF.

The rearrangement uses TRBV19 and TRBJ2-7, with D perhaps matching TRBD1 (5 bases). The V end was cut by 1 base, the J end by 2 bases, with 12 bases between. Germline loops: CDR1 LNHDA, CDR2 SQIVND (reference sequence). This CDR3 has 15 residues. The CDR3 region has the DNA TGTGCCAGTAGTATAGGAATAGTGGGGCCCTACGAGCAGTACTTC. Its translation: CASSIGIVGPYEQYF.

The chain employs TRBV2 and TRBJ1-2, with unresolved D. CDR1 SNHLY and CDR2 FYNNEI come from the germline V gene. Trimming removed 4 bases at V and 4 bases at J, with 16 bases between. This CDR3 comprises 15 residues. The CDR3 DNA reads TGTGCCAGCAGTGTTAGGCCCCGAAACGGCTATGGCTACACCTTC. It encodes CASSVRPRNGYGYTF.

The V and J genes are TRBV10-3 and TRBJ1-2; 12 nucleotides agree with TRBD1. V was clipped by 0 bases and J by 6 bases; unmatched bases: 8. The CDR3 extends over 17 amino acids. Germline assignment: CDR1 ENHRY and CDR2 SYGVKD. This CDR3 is CAISESSGTGGWDGYTF. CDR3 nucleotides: TGTGCCATCAGTGAGTCGTCCGGGACAGGGGGCTGGGATGGCTACACCTTC.

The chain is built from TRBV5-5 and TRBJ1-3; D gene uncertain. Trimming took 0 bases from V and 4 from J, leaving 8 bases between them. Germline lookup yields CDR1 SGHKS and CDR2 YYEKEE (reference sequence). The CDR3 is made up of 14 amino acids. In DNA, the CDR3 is TGTGCCAGCAGCTTGGCCACGGGGGGAAACACCATATATTTT. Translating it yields CASSLATGGNTIYF.

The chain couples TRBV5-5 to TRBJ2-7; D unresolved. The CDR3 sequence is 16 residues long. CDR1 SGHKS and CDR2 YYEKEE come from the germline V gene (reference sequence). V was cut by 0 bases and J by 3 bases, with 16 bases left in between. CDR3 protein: CASSLALRQSGYEQYF. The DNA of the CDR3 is TGTGCCAGCAGCTTGGCATTACGGCAGTCCGGCTACGAGCAGTACTTC.

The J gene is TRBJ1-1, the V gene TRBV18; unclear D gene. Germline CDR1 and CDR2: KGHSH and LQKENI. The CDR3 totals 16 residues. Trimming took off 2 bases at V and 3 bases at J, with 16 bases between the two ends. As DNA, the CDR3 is TGTGCCAGCTCACCAGGTAGGGCCAGGTGGGACACTGAAGCTTTCTTT. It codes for CASSPGRARWDTEAFF.

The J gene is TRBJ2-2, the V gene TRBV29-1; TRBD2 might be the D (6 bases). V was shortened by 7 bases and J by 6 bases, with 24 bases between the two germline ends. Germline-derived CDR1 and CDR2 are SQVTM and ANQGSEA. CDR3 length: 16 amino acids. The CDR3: CSGAYMVSSEPGELFF. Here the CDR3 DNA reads TGCAGCGGGGCGTATATGGTGTCTAGCGAACCCGGGGAGCTGTTTTTT.

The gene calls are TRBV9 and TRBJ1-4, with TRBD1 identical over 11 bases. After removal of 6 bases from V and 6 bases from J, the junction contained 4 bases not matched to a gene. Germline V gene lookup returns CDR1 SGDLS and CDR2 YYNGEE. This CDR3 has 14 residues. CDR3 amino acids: CASTPGQGDEKLFF. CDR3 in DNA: TGTGCCAGCACTCCGGGACAGGGGGATGAAAAACTGTTTTTT. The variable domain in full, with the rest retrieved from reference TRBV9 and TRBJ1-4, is DSGVTQTPKHLITATGQRVTLRCSPRSGDLSVYWYQQSLDQGLQFLIQYYNGEERAKGNILERFSAQQFPDLHSELNLSSLELGDSALYFCASTPGQGDEKLFFGSGTQLSVL.